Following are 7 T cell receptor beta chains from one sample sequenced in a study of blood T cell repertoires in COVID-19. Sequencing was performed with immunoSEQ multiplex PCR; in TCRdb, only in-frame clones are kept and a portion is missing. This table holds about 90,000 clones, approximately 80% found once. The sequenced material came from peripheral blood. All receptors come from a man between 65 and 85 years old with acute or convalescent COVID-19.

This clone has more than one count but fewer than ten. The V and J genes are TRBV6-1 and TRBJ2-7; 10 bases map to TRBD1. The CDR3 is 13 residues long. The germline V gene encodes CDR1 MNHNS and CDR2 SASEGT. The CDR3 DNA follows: TGTGCCAGCAGTGAGGGACAGGGGTACGTGCAGTACGTC. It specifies CASSEGQGYVQYV.

The CDR3 here is CASSQDEEGWNTEAFF. The CDR3 coding sequence is TGCGCCAGCAGCCAAGATGAGGAGGGTTGGAACACTGAAGCTTTCTTT. The rearrangement links TRBV4-1 to TRBJ1-1; D remains unclear. V lost 0 bases and J 1 base, leaving 12 bases between the germline ends. The CDR3 is 16 residues long. Germline CDR1 reads MGHRA; CDR2 reads YSYEKL.

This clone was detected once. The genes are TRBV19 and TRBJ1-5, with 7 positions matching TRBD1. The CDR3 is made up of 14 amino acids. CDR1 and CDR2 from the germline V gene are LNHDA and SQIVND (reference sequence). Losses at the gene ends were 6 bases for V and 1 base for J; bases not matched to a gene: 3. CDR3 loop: CASRYRGSNQPQHF. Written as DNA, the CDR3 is TGTGCCAGTAGGTACAGGGGCAGCAATCAGCCCCAGCATTTT. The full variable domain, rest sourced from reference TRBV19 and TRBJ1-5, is DGGITQSPKYLFRKEGQNVTLSCEQNLNHDAMYWYRQDPGQGLRLIYYSQIVNDFQKGDIAEGYSVSREKKESFPLTVTSAQKNPTAFYLCASRYRGSNQPQHFGDGTRLSIL.

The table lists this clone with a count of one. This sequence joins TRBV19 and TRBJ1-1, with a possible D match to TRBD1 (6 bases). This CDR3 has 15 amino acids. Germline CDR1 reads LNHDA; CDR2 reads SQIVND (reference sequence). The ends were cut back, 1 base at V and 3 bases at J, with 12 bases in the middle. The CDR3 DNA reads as TGTGCCAGTAGTATAGCCTGGACAGTTCACACTGAAGCTTTCTTT. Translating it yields CASSIAWTVHTEAFF.

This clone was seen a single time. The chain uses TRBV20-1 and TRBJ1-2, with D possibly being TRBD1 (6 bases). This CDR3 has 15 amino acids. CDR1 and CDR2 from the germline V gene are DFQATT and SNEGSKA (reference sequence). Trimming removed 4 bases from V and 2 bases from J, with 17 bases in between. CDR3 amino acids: CSATDTGTSNYGYTF. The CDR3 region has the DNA TGCAGTGCTACTGATACGGGGACATCCAACTATGGCTACACCTTC.

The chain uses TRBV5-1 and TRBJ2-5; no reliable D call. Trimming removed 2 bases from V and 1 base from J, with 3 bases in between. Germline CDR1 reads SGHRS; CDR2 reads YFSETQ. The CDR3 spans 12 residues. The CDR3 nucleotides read TGCGCCAGCAGCTTTAGCCAAGAGACCCAGTACTTC. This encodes CASSFSQETQYF. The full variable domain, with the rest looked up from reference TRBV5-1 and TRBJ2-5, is KAGVTQTPRYLIKTRGQQVTLSCSPISGHRSVSWYQQTPGQGLQFLFEYFSETQRNKGNFPGRFSGRQFSNSRSEMNVSTLELGDSALYLCASSFSQETQYFGPGTRLLVL.

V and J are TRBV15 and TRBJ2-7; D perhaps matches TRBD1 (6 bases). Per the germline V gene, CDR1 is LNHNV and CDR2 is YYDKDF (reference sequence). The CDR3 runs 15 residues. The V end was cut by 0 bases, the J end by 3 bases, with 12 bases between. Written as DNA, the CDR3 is TGTGCCACCAGCAGAGACCCGACAGGATACTACGAGCAGTACTTC. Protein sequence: CATSRDPTGYYEQYF.